This T cell receptor (beta chain) originates from a study of blood T cell repertoires in COVID-19. About the research overall: T cells, B-cell-depleted T cells, or PBMCs supplied cDNA or gDNA.

Study members were between roughly 18 and 89 years old and lived in 24 US regions. Sequencing was performed with immunoSEQ multiplex PCR; in TCRdb, only in-frame clones are kept and a portion is missing. The sample records under 400,000 clones, 65% to 90% being singletons. With 2 bases removed from V and 3 bases from J, the gap between germline ends came to 7 bases. Germline CDR1 reads MNHEY; CDR2 reads SMNVEV (reference sequence). The CDR3 is 13 amino acids. This TCR was recovered from a woman between 40 and 50 years old with acute COVID-19. V and J are TRBV27 and TRBJ1-2; D perhaps matches TRBD1 (5 bases). Sequencing was done on a sample of PBMCs or T cells enriched from blood (not recorded which). The CDR3 is CASSLGAHYGYTF. DNA for the CDR3: TGTGCCAGCAGTTTAGGGGCCCACTATGGCTACACCTTC.